Listed below are T cell receptor beta chains from one sample, sequenced in a study of cytomegalovirus exposure and HLA in healthy donors. Produced via immunoSEQ multiplex PCR; TCRdb's table is partial and in-frame only. The sample has about 130,000 clones, approximately 94% seen once. Sequenced: PBMCs. The receptors shown here come from a woman under 30 in good health and CMV-seronegative. The CDR3 runs from the conserved cysteine through the conserved F or W. A D gene is named only where the DNA matches it firmly.

>TRBJ2-7|TRBV6-5|TRBD1
TGTGCCAGCAGTCAGACCGGGACAGGGGAAGGCGAGCAGTACTTC
CASSQTGTGEGEQYF
>TRBJ2-4|TRBV7-9|NA
TGTGCCAGCAGCCCTGACAGGGAGGAAGCCAAAAACATTCAGTACTTC
CASSPDREEAKNIQYF
>TRBJ2-7|TRBV5-4|TRBD1
TGTGCCAGCAGCATGTACCGGGACAGGGCTTACGAGCAGTACTTC
CASSMYRDRAYEQYF
>TRBJ1-4|TRBV4-1|NA
TGCGCCAGCAGCCAATGGACAGAACGGAGTGAAAAACTGTTTTTT
CASSQWTERSEKLFF
>TRBJ1-6|TRBV14|TRBD1
TGTGCCAGCAGCCAAGGCGTAGGGGGCGGATCACCCCTCCACTTT
CASSQGVGGGSPLHF
>TRBJ2-2|TRBV7-2|NA
TGTGCCAGCAGCTCCCTAGCGAGAGCATGGACCGGGGAGCTGTTTTTT
CASSSLARAWTGELFF
>TRBJ2-2|TRBV7-6|TRBD2
TGTGCCAGCAGCTTAACGGGGGGCACCGGGGAGCTGTTTTTT
CASSLTGGTGELFF
>TRBJ2-2|TRBV4-2|TRBD2
TGTGCCAGCAAAGCGGGAGGTCAGCACACCGGGGAGCTGTTTTTT
CASKAGGQHTGELFF
>TRBJ1-2|TRBV7-2|NA
TGTGCCAGCAGCTTACTTCCAGGTTTAGACGGCTACACCTTC
CASSLLPGLDGYTF
>TRBJ2-4|TRBV30|NA
TGTGCCTGGAGTTCCCCGAGGGGGTCAAACATTCAGTACTTC
CAWSSPRGSNIQYF
>TRBJ2-7|TRBV7-2|TRBD2
TGTGCCAGCAGCCCTCGACTAGCGGGAACTGGGGGCGAGCAGTACTTC
CASSPRLAGTGGEQYF
>TRBJ2-5|TRBV6-6|NA
TGTGCCAGCAGGGATCGGGGGGCGATCGAAGAGACCCAGTACTTC
CASRDRGAIEETQYF
>TRBJ2-7|TRBV7-9|NA
TGTGCCAGCAGCTTATCCCCCAAATACGAGCAGTACTTC
CASSLSPKYEQYF
>TRBJ2-3|TRBV9|TRBD1
TGTGCCAGCAGCCGGACAGGGGATAGCACAGATACGCAGTATTTT
CASSRTGDSTDTQYF
>TRBJ1-6|TRBV23-1|NA
TGCGCCAGCAGTCTCCAAACCCTCCACTTT
CASSLQTLHF
>TRBJ2-1|TRBV7-3|TRBD2
TGTGCCAGCAGCTTACTAGGCGGGAGGGACTATGAGCAGTTCTTC
CASSLLGGRDYEQFF
>TRBJ1-2|TRBV5-1|TRBD1
TGCGCCAGCAGCTTGGCAGGGGGAAACGGCTACACCTTC
CASSLAGGNGYTF